This note documents a single TCR beta chain sequence. Its antigen is undetermined. Germline V gene lookup returns CDR1 MGHRA and CDR2 YSYEKL. The CDR3 length is 17 residues. V lost 1 base and J lost 2; bases outside the gene matches: 6. This entry belongs to a study of T-cell reconstitution after alpha-beta-depleted transplantation in children. Unique molecular identifiers tagged the TCRbeta library. Via MiXCR, TCRdb re-called the PCR reads, giving one row per CDR3 protein. Here the sample spans hundreds of thousands of distinct CDR3 sequences, less than 15% being singletons. Notes on the study in general: The origin of high day-60 TCRbeta diversity in some patients lay in surviving recipient T cells and thymic progenitors. At the one-year point after transplant, T-cell counts and TCRbeta diversity were found to come mostly from T cells that had been newly produced. Two months or so post-transplant, alpha-beta T cells reportedly derived from several hundred expanded graft clones.

The chain combines TRBV4-1 with TRBJ2-3; 10 positions agree with TRBD2. The sequences come from PBMCs, collected before TCRalphabeta/CD19-depleted stem cell transplant. The receptor's source is a girl aged 2 to 10 with congenital amegakaryocytic thrombocytopenia, due to receive a stem cell transplant. CDR3 in DNA: TGCGCCAGCAGCCAAGGGGACACTAGCGGGAACACAGATACGCAGTATTTT. Translating gives CASSQGDTSGNTDTQYF.